The T cell receptor beta chain described here comes from a study of blood T cell repertoires in COVID-19. The method was immunoSEQ multiplex PCR; TCRdb's version includes in-frame clones alone and lacks a portion of them. The sample includes hundreds of thousands of clones, 87% seen only once; the top ten take around 1.5%. Looked up from germline, CDR1 is GTSNPN and CDR2 is SVGIG (reference sequence). The CDR3 sequence is 14 residues long. Between the trimmed V and J ends, which lost 3 bases and 3 bases, there was a span of 14 bases. Input material: peripheral blood. V is TRBV30 and J is TRBJ1-2; D gene unclear. The TCR originated in a woman in her 40s who had recovered from COVID-19. The CDR3 sequence is CAWRGVPWYYGYTF. CDR3 coding DNA: TGTGCCTGGAGAGGAGTCCCATGGTACTATGGCTACACCTTC.